The clone carrying this T cell receptor (beta chain) was seen ten or more times. TCR beta CDR3 regions were amplified from RNA transcripts. The HTBI set primed first-round TCR CDR3 RT-PCR. TCRdb fed the multiplex PCR reads into MiXCR, producing one record per CDR3 protein. The table includes about 480,000 distinct CDR3 sequences, roughly an eighth detected once. This entry comes from a study of T cells in Graves' hyperthyroidism and ophthalmopathy. The CDR3 is 11 residues long. V was cut by 5 bases and J by 4 bases, with 8 bases left in between. Germline V gene data show CDR1 as SQVTM and CDR2 as ANQGSEA.

The source material was blood. The sequence was collected from a woman aged 18-29 years with Graves' hyperthyroidism. The genes are TRBV29-1 and TRBJ1-1; no definite D call. The CDR3, as DNA: TGCAGCGTTTATCCCGGCACTGAAGCTTTCTTT. It yields the protein CSVYPGTEAFF.